The clone carrying this T cell receptor (beta chain) was observed a handful of times. V was clipped by 5 bases and J by 1 base, with 8 bases between them. Per the germline V gene, CDR1 is SNHLY and CDR2 is FYNNEI. The CDR3 covers 13 residues. Assay used: immunoSEQ multiplex PCR; TCRdb lists only in-frame clones, some missing. The sample includes about 170,000 clones, 82% of them seen just once. This sample stems from a study of blood T cell repertoires in COVID-19. Study-wide background: There were acute and convalescent COVID-19 samples, and they came from the United States, Italy and Spain.

The V call is TRBV2, the J call TRBJ1-1; perhaps TRBD1 as D (5 bases). Input material: peripheral blood. This clonotype was sampled from a woman between 70 and 85 years old with acute or convalescent COVID-19. The CDR3: CASSFTGNTEAFF. The CDR3 DNA reads TGTGCCAGCAGTTTTACAGGGAACACTGAAGCTTTCTTT.